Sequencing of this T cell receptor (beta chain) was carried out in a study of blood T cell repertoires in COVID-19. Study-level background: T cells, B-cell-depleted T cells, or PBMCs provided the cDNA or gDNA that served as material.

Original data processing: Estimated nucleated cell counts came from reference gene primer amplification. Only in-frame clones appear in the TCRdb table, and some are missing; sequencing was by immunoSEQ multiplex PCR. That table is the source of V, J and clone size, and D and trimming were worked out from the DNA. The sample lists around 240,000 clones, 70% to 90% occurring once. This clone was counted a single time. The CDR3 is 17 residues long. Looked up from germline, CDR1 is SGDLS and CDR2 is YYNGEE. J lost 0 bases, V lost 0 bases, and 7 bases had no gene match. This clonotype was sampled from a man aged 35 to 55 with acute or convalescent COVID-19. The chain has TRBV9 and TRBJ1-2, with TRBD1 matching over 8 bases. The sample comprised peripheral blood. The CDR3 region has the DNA TGTGCCAGCAGCGTAGGGGGTCAGGGGGCCGCTAACTATGGCTACACCTTC. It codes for CASSVGGQGAANYGYTF.